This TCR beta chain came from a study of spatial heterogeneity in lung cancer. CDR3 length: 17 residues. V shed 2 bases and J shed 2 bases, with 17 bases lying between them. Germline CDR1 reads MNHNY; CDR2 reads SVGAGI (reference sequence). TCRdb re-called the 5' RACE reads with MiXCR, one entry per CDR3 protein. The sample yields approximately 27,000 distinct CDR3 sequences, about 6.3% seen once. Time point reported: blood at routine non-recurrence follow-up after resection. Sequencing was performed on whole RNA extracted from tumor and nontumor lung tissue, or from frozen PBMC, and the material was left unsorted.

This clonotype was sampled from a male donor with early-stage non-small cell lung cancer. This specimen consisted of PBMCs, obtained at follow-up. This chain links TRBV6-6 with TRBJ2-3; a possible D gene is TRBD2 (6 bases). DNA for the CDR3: TGTGCCAGCAGTTACGGGGTGAGGAGGGGCTACACAGATACGCAGTATTTT. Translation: CASSYGVRRGYTDTQYF.